The TCR beta chain described here comes from a study of blood T cell repertoires in COVID-19. Study-wide context: COVID-19 samples collected from the United States, Italy and Spain covered acute and convalescent phases.

The germline gives CDR1 SGHNT, CDR2 YYREEE (reference sequence). V lost 0 bases and J lost 9; bases outside the gene matches: 9. This CDR3 region has 15 residues. In the original workflow: Amplified reference gene primers provided the basis for estimating nucleated cell counts. TCRdb keeps only in-frame clones here, not all; method: immunoSEQ multiplex PCR. The V and J calls and clone size are taken from that table; D and trimming were inferred from the DNA. The table has 95,000 to 110,000 clones, roughly nine tenths seen once. The source material was peripheral blood. This sequence was found in a human donor in a cohort sampled during active COVID-19. This chain links TRBV5-4 with TRBJ2-1, with 7 bases identical to TRBD2. The CDR3 sequence is CASSLEAGEMFEQFF. CDR3 DNA: TGTGCCAGCAGCTTGGAGGCGGGAGAGATGTTTGAGCAGTTCTTC.